This TCR beta chain originates from a study of shared clonotypes between healthy human individuals. The CDR3 length is 13 residues. In germline, CDR1 is MNHNS, CDR2 SASEGT. Deletions cut 4 bases from V and 5 bases from J, with 9 bases between. Assay: immunoSEQ multiplex PCR; the TCRdb copy retains only in-frame clones and omits some. The sample has around 720,000 clones, roughly 73% seen once. Notes on the study in general: The study's rarefaction showed incomplete sorted-subset sequencing despite large depth.

About this clone: The antigen remains undetermined. The sample holds other DNA sequences that translate to the same CDR3.

Sequenced: memory CD4+ T cells sorted from blood. Regarding subset: CD45RA-negative fraction. The rearrangement links TRBV6-1 to TRBJ1-5, with no clear D. The clonotype originates from a woman between 25 and 40 years old in good health. Here the CDR3 DNA reads TGTGCCAGCAGTGGAACTGAGGATCAGCCCCAGCATTTT. Translation gives CASSGTEDQPQHF.